One and the same sample provided the 24 T cell receptor beta chains below, sequenced in a study of blood T cell repertoires in COVID-19. Method: immunoSEQ multiplex PCR; TCRdb's copy keeps in-frame clones and lacks some. There are fewer than 350,000 clones in the sample; around 89% occur only once, and approximately 4.3% lies in the top ten. Sequencing was done on a sample of peripheral blood. Receptors originate from a man in his forties with acute or convalescent COVID-19.

The gene calls are TRBV6-5 and TRBJ1-5; TRBD1 is a possible D gene (5 bases). Germline CDR1 MNHEY, CDR2 SVGAGI. The V and J ends lost 2 bases and 4 bases respectively, with 9 bases between them. This CDR3 is built from 14 residues. CDR3 nucleotide sequence: TGTGCCAGCAGTTACCGGCAGGGTAATCAGCCCCAGCATTTT. Its protein product is CASSYRQGNQPQHF.

The chain joins TRBV30 to TRBJ1-5; 7 bases are shared with TRBD1. The CDR3 sequence is 13 residues long. With 5 bases clipped from V and 2 bases from J, the junction kept 3 bases outside the gene matches. The germline CDR1 and CDR2 sequences are GTSNPN and SVGIG (reference sequence). CDR3: CAWDQGGNQPQHF. CDR3 in DNA: TGTGCCTGGGACCAGGGGGGCAATCAGCCCCAGCATTTT.

About this clone: Other DNA sequences in this sample translate to the same CDR3. CDR3 DNA sequence: TGTGCCACCAGCAGAGGGGGGGATGGCACTGAAGCTTTCTTT. Translation: CATSRGGDGTEAFF. V is TRBV15 and J is TRBJ1-1, with a possible D match to TRBD1 (5 bases). V lost 1 base and J lost 4, with 10 bases in between. The germline gives CDR1 LNHNV, CDR2 YYDKDF (reference sequence). The CDR3 is 14 amino acids.

This clone was counted a single time. The chain employs TRBV9 and TRBJ1-2; no reliable D call. This CDR3 has 15 residues. V was clipped by 1 base and J by 4 bases, with 14 bases between them. CDR1 is SGDLS and CDR2 is YYNGEE in the germline V gene. The CDR3 is CASSVLSGGSYGYTF. Here the CDR3 DNA reads TGTGCCAGCAGCGTACTCAGCGGCGGATCCTATGGCTACACCTTC.

The rearrangement joins TRBV6-2 or TRBV6-3 to TRBJ2-5; 8 bases align to TRBD1. Germline V gene sequence: CDR1 MNHEY, CDR2 SVGEGT. The CDR3 has 18 amino acids. The trim removed 4 bases at V and 3 bases at J, leaving 16 bases unmatched. The CDR3 sequence: CASSFAMGQVSIEETQYF. The CDR3 DNA sequence: TGTGCCAGCAGTTTTGCCATGGGACAGGTATCAATTGAAGAGACCCAGTACTTC.

The chain uses TRBV18 and TRBJ1-2; 7 positions agree with TRBD1. CDR3 length: 14 amino acids. J gave up 4 bases and V 5 bases, and 7 bases lay outside the gene matches. The germline V gene has CDR1 KGHSH and CDR2 LQKENI. CDR3 DNA: TGTGCCAGCTCAAACTTCGGGACAGCCTATGGCTACACCTTC. As protein: CASSNFGTAYGYTF.

V is TRBV3-1 (or the pseudogene TRBV3-2) and J is TRBJ1-1; the D gene is possibly TRBD1 (5 bases). This CDR3 has 14 amino acids. V lost 5 bases and J 3 bases, leaving 13 bases between the germline ends. CDR1 LGHDT and CDR2 YNNKEL come from the germline V gene (reference sequence). CDR3 bases: TGTGCCAGCAGCTCCCGACAGACTGACACTGAAGCTTTCTTT. Its protein is CASSSRQTDTEAFF.

V is TRBV4-2 and J is TRBJ2-2; 11 bases are shared with TRBD2. This CDR3 has 18 amino acids. Germline CDR1 reads LGHNA; CDR2 reads YNFKEQ. V gave up 4 bases and J gave up 5 bases; unmatched junction bases: 12. The CDR3 protein is CASSRVPLSGGGTGELFF. The DNA for the CDR3 is TGTGCCAGCAGCCGGGTTCCCCTTAGCGGGGGGGGAACCGGGGAGCTGTTTTTT.

This clone has more than one count but fewer than ten. V usage is TRBV6-5 and J usage is TRBJ1-6, with D maybe TRBD1 (5 bases). Germline CDR1 MNHEY, CDR2 SVGAGI. CDR3 length: 12 amino acids. V was trimmed by 6 bases and J by 10 bases, leaving 10 bases between them. CDR3: CASSPGGSPLHF. As DNA, the CDR3 is TGTGCCAGCAGCCCCGGGGGATCACCCCTCCACTTT.

This clone has just one count. The rearrangement uses TRBV5-1 and TRBJ2-3, with TRBD1 matching 8 bases. This CDR3 has 16 amino acids. Germline V gene lookup returns CDR1 SGHRS and CDR2 YFSETQ. The V gene end was trimmed by 3 bases and the J gene end by 1 base; junction bases not matched to a gene: 7. The CDR3 bases are TGCGCCAGCAGCTCGTCAGGGGGCGCGGGCACAGATACGCAGTATTTT. It encodes CASSSSGGAGTDTQYF.

This clone was detected only once. The chain is built from TRBV19 and TRBJ2-5; TRBD2 might be the D (6 bases). The germline V and J ends were trimmed by 5 bases and 1 base, with 11 bases remaining between them. The CDR3 length is 14 residues. Per germline, CDR1 LNHDA and CDR2 SQIVND (reference sequence). In DNA, the CDR3 is TGTGCCAGTAGTTACCGGGACTTCCAAGAGACCCAGTACTTC. Its translation: CASSYRDFQETQYF.

As DNA, the CDR3 is TGTGCCAGCAGCTCTACAGGGGTGGCTAACTATGGCTACACCTTC. Amino acids: CASSSTGVANYGYTF. The chain links TRBV6-2 or TRBV6-3 to TRBJ1-2; 7 bases line up with TRBD1. The CDR3 has 15 residues. CDR1 is MNHEY, CDR2 SVGEGT, per germline. V lost 6 bases to trimming and J lost 0 bases; unmatched junction nucleotides: 7.

V and J are TRBV5-4 and TRBJ1-3; TRBD1 matches 10 bases. V shed 4 bases and J 0 bases; nucleotides not matched to a gene: 4. The CDR3 totals 16 residues. In germline, CDR1 is SGHNT, CDR2 YYREEE (reference sequence). In DNA form, the CDR3 reads TGTGCCAGCAGCGTGGGACAGGGGTACTCTGGAAACACCATATATTTT. As protein: CASSVGQGYSGNTIYF.

The chain employs TRBV4-2 and TRBJ1-5; D not resolved. Trimming removed 7 bases at V and 2 bases at J, with 12 bases between. CDR3 length: 14 amino acids. The germline gives CDR1 LGHNA, CDR2 YNFKEQ. The CDR3 is CASTLGAGNQPQHF. The CDR3 DNA sequence: TGTGCCAGCACCCTAGGAGCTGGCAATCAGCCCCAGCATTTT.

The chain couples TRBV27 to TRBJ2-1; 9 bases agree with TRBD1. The V and J ends lost 8 bases and 1 base, in that order; junction bases with no gene match: 6. The CDR3 has 15 amino acids. Per germline, CDR1 MNHEY and CDR2 SMNVEV (reference sequence). The CDR3 nucleotides are TGTGCCAGCGGGGGACAGGGATTTTCCTACAATGAGCAGTTCTTC. Its translation is CASGGQGFSYNEQFF.

The chain couples TRBV5-1 to TRBJ1-1; no clear D gene. The V and J ends lost 3 bases and 5 bases respectively, with 14 bases between them. CDR3 length equals 14 residues. The germline V gene encodes CDR1 SGHRS and CDR2 YFSETQ. The CDR3 sequence: CASSSNWGGTEAFF. CDR3 DNA sequence: TGCGCCAGCAGCTCAAACTGGGGAGGTACTGAAGCTTTCTTT.

The J gene is TRBJ2-1, the V gene TRBV3-1 (or the pseudogene TRBV3-2), with no clear D. The ends were cut back, 0 bases at V and 13 bases at J, with 13 bases in the middle. CDR3 size: 13 residues. Germline CDR1 reads LGHDT; CDR2 reads YNNKEL (reference sequence). The CDR3 bases are TGTGCCAGCAGCCAAGAACCGGGTGTGAACCAGTTCTTC. This sequence encodes CASSQEPGVNQFF.

This clone has more than one count but fewer than ten. CDR3 loop: CASTIDRATEAFF. The CDR3 nucleotides are TGTGCCAGCACCATCGACAGGGCCACTGAAGCTTTCTTT. V is TRBV6-5 and J is TRBJ1-1, with TRBD1 matching over 7 bases. CDR1 and CDR2 from the germline V gene are MNHEY and SVGAGI. V gave up 7 bases and J gave up 4 bases; unmatched junction bases: 6. The CDR3 runs 13 residues.

The chain employs TRBV5-4 and TRBJ1-2; D is uncertain. V lost 0 bases and J 6 bases, leaving 9 bases between the germline ends. The length of the CDR3 is 13 residues. Germline CDR1 reads SGHNT; CDR2 reads YYREEE (reference sequence). CDR3 sequence reads: CASSLDSFHGYTF. DNA of the CDR3: TGTGCCAGCAGCTTGGACTCCTTCCATGGCTACACCTTC.

A single count supports this clone. V is TRBV7-3 and J is TRBJ1-1, with TRBD1 as a possible D gene (6 bases). Trimming took off 5 bases at V and 0 bases at J, with 16 bases between the two ends. CDR1 and CDR2 from the germline V gene are SGHTA and FQGTGA. This CDR3 region has 16 residues. The CDR3 here is CASSPKAQGLNTEAFF. The CDR3 region has the DNA TGTGCCAGCAGCCCCAAGGCCCAGGGGCTGAACACTGAAGCTTTCTTT.

V is TRBV6-5 and J is TRBJ1-3; unclear D gene. Per the germline V gene, CDR1 is MNHEY and CDR2 is SVGAGI. V was cut by 7 bases and J by 4 bases, with 14 bases left in between. This CDR3 has 14 amino acids. Here the CDR3 reads CASTPPGYGNTIYF. The CDR3 nucleotides are TGTGCCAGCACTCCCCCGGGGTACGGAAACACCATATATTTT.

CDR3 sequence: CASSRGQGEYQPQHF. The CDR3 DNA reads as TGTGCCAGCAGCCGGGGACAGGGGGAATATCAGCCCCAGCATTTT. The rearrangement joins TRBV7-9 to TRBJ1-5; TRBD1 matches at 11 bases. The trim removed 5 bases at V and 5 bases at J, leaving 5 bases unmatched. The CDR3 extends over 15 amino acids. Germline V CDR1 and CDR2: SEHNR, FQNEAQ (reference sequence).

V gene TRBV6-5 combines with J gene TRBJ1-4, with 9 bases matching TRBD1. The CDR3 loop spans 13 amino acids. After removal of 9 bases from V and 7 bases from J, the junction contained 6 bases not matched to a gene. CDR1 is MNHEY and CDR2 is SVGAGI in the germline V gene. The CDR3 sequence is CASSRDRVEKLFF. In nucleotides, the CDR3 is TGTGCCAGTTCCCGGGACAGGGTTGAAAAACTGTTTTTT.

V usage is TRBV5-1 and J usage is TRBJ1-4, with a weak D call TRBD1 (5 bases). This CDR3 contains 16 residues. V lost 0 bases to trimming and J lost 0 bases, with 9 bases between them. Germline CDR1 and CDR2: SGHRS and YFSETQ. The CDR3 is CASSLVQASTNEKLFF. CDR3 sequence (DNA): TGCGCCAGCAGCTTGGTACAGGCGTCAACTAATGAAAAACTGTTTTTT.